Shown below are 9 T cell receptor beta chains from a single sample sequenced in a study of cytomegalovirus exposure and HLA in healthy donors. PCR amplification relied on 60 Vbeta primers (plus 13 Jbeta primers). Assay used: immunoSEQ multiplex PCR; TCRdb lists only in-frame clones, some missing. Here the sample spans 130,000 or so clones, around 80% being singletons. Specimen: PBMCs. These TCRs come from a female donor in good health and CMV-seropositive.

This clone was recorded a few times. The chain couples TRBV7-6 to TRBJ1-5; D is unclear. The CDR3 extends over 13 amino acids. Trimming left V 3 bases short and J 4 bases short, with 7 bases between. Germline CDR1 and CDR2: SGHVS and FNYEAQ. In nucleotides, the CDR3 is TGTGCCAGCAGCTTGCAACAGAATCAGCCCCAGCATTTT. It is translated as CASSLQQNQPQHF.

The chain links TRBV30 to TRBJ2-7; maybe TRBD1 (5 bases). This CDR3 spans 13 amino acids. CDR1 is GTSNPN and CDR2 is SVGIG in the germline V gene (reference sequence). V was pared by 3 bases and J by 4 bases, with 13 bases between. The CDR3, as DNA: TGTGCCTGGAGAGGATCTGGGGCTTACGAGCAGTACTTC. It specifies CAWRGSGAYEQYF.

CDR3 residues: CASSTSGITGELFF. CDR3 in DNA: TGTGCCAGCAGCACTAGCGGGATCACCGGGGAGCTGTTTTTT. This rearrangement joins TRBV7-9 to TRBJ2-2; 10 positions agree with TRBD2. The CDR3 extends over 14 amino acids. Germline CDR1 and CDR2: SEHNR and FQNEAQ (reference sequence). The V gene end was trimmed by 5 bases and the J gene end by 4 bases; junction bases not matched to a gene: 1.

The chain carries TRBV27 and TRBJ2-5, with 9 positions matching TRBD2. The CDR3 length is 13 residues. V lost 9 bases to trimming and J lost 5 bases; unmatched junction nucleotides: 7. CDR1 and CDR2 from the germline V gene are MNHEY and SMNVEV (reference sequence). The CDR3 DNA sequence: TGTGCCAGTACACCGCGGGGGGGTGAGACCCAGTACTTC. This encodes CASTPRGGETQYF.

The J gene is TRBJ1-2, the V gene TRBV18, with D possibly TRBD1 on 6 matching bases. Trimming shortened V by 3 bases and J by 2 bases, and 10 bases separated the two germline ends. This CDR3 spans 14 amino acids. The germline gives CDR1 KGHSH, CDR2 LQKENI. DNA for the CDR3: TGTGCCAGCTCACCCGGACAGCTCAACTATGGCTACACCTTC. Encoded protein: CASSPGQLNYGYTF. The whole variable domain, filled in from reference TRBV18 and TRBJ1-2, reads NAGVMQNPRHLVRRRGQEARLRCSPMKGHSHVYWYRQLPEEGLKFMVYLQKENIIDESGMPKERFSAEFPKEGPSILRIQQVVRGDSAAYFCASSPGQLNYGYTFGSGTRLTVV.

The rearrangement links TRBV5-1 to TRBJ2-5, with 11 positions matching TRBD2. CDR1 and CDR2 from the germline V gene are SGHRS and YFSETQ. This CDR3 has 15 residues. The V segment lost 3 bases and the J segment 4 bases; nucleotides outside the gene matches: 5. CDR3 loop: CASSWIAGGGETQYF. In nucleotides, the CDR3 is TGCGCCAGCAGCTGGATAGCGGGAGGGGGAGAGACCCAGTACTTC.

This chain uses TRBV7-2 with TRBJ2-3; 7 bases match TRBD2. This CDR3 region has 16 residues. V was clipped by 4 bases and J by 6 bases; unmatched bases: 13. Per the germline V gene, CDR1 is SGHTA and CDR2 is FQGNSA. The chain's CDR3 is CASSSTSVTSQDTQYF. The CDR3 DNA reads as TGTGCCAGCAGCTCTACTAGCGTCACATCACAGGATACGCAGTATTTT.

The chain links TRBV20-1 to TRBJ2-7; tentatively, D is TRBD1 (5 bases). The germline V gene encodes CDR1 DFQATT and CDR2 SNEGSKA (reference sequence). With 5 bases removed from V and 9 bases from J, the gap between germline ends came to 14 bases. There are 11 residues in the CDR3. The CDR3 DNA reads TGCAGTGCTGCCTCAGGGTCCCGGCAGTACTTC. This translates into CSAASGSRQYF.

This chain joins TRBV29-1 and TRBJ1-5; D gene uncertain. CDR1 SQVTM and CDR2 ANQGSEA come from the germline V gene. This CDR3 region has 11 residues. Trimming left V 0 bases short and J 11 bases short, with 8 bases between. CDR3 sequence reads: CSVEEGGAQHF. In DNA form, the CDR3 reads TGCAGCGTTGAAGAGGGCGGGGCCCAGCATTTT. Variable domain in full (rest from reference TRBV29-1 and TRBJ1-5): SAVISQKPSRDICQRGTSLTIQCQVDSQVTMMFWYRQQPGQSLTLIATANQGSEATYESGFVIDKFPISRPNLTFSTLTVSNMSPEDSSIYLCSVEEGGAQHFGDGTRLSIL.